This T cell receptor beta chain was retrieved from a study of beta chain features in type 1 diabetes (dated by TCRdb to the late 2010s). Background for the entire study: Mean age, gender distribution, total cell number and subset yield did not differ between patients and healthy donors. Across all samples, almost 110 million sorted cells were examined, and cell number per subset correlated strongly with RNA yield. Regulatory and stem cell-like memory subsets were obtained from only 8 patients and about 8 healthy donors, while naive and central memory subsets were obtained from all 28 donors. The study compared the TCRB repertoires of sorted circulating CD4+ T cell subsets in recently diagnosed type 1 diabetes patients with those in matched healthy donors.

From each donor, a single peripheral blood sample of around 120 mL on average was drawn into heparinised tubes. Using a panel that included CD45RO, CCR7, CD25, CD127, CD95 and CD27, naive, central memory, regulatory and stem cell-like memory CD4+ T cells were sorted on a BD FACSAria II. All sorted populations exceeded 95% purity. PBMCs were isolated immediately by Lymphoprep density gradient centrifugation and stained directly without culture. Samples were stained and sorted in pairs, with one healthy donor and one patient per experiment, so that batch effects were minimized. General conclusions and limits of the study: Because cDNA was sequenced instead of genomic DNA, activated cells with high expression could be over-represented, although the groups did not differ in activation or CD3 levels. At VDJ recombination sites, patients with type 1 diabetes made fewer insertions and deleted more nucleotides, a pattern implying thymic rearrangement abnormalities. Because the HLA sub-analyses included only small numbers of individuals, any influence of HLA type on TCRB rearrangement was left unresolved. Shorter templates might be favored by PCR, yet because patient and control samples were amplified and corrected together, any such skew would affect both groups equally. Naive, central memory and regulatory TCRB repertoires appeared to be more alike among patients than among healthy donors. Type 1 diabetes patients showed a moderate but significant shortening of TCRB CDR3 length in all four CD4+ subsets.

The germline V gene (reference sequence) supplies CDR1 LNHDA and CDR2 SQIVND. V loses 5 bases of germline sequence and J loses 7 bases, and the interval between the two ends is 14 bases. The cysteine opens and the phenylalanine closes a CDR3 of 13 amino acids. Only the CDR3 region is kept as DNA, spanning 39 bases read in frame from base 1. The entire amount of isolated RNA was reverse transcribed using the High Capacity cDNA Reverse Transcription Kit, so the sequenced TCRB transcripts were expressed ones. Deep immunoSEQ sequencing was applied to naive, central memory and regulatory T cell samples, giving an average of roughly 3.5 million total reads per sample. After sorted cells were lysed in RLT buffer, RNA was extracted with DNase-treated RNeasy Micro or Mini kits, with the choice depending on cell number. Each cell subset was processed separately to prevent cross-contamination, with patient and healthy donor samples processed together. The immunoSEQ multiplex PCR was used to amplify TCRB sequences from cDNA, generating 87-bp fragments that spanned the CDR3 region. The amplicons were sequenced using the Illumina HiSeq platform. Processing in the source paper ran as follows. Synthetic template baselines were used to correct PCR bias computationally, reads within Hamming distance 2 were collapsed together, and singletons that could not be merged were discarded. By aligning reads against IMGT, V, D and J genes, CDR3 length, and insertions or deletions at six rearrangement sites were assigned. Within each subset, clonotype counts were normalized to sorted cell number, after which true diversity and Gini coefficients were computed with the tcR R package. The overlap coefficient, calculated on TCRB nucleotide sequences, was used to quantify repertoire sharing. As a proxy for the pre-selection repertoire, out-of-frame TCRB sequences from naive cells were analyzed. TCRdb holds this immuneACCESS table with in-frame rearrangements only. Some clones are missing; in checked studies, unresolved V genes explain under half, and the rest has no known cause. The DNA gave D and trimming, while V, J and clone size come from that table. In all, the sample holds 860,000 or so clones, and 17% of those were seen once. Together, the top ten hold around 0.02% of the sample.

Regarding this clone: The antigen this receptor binds is unknown. No clone much larger than this one lies a single base away; base qualities are absent.

Sequencing was carried out using naive CD4+ T cells from blood. Sample cell subset or site, as interpreted from the label and publication: true naive CD4+ T cells. This clonotype originated in a woman in her late teens or twenties in good health. This receptor chain uses TRBV19 and TRBJ1-2; 6 matching bases give a weak D call of TRBD1. The encoded CDR3 is CASSLVDRGGYTF. The sequenced DNA: TGTGCCAGTAGTCTAGTGGACAGAGGTGGCTACACCTTC.